The rows below give T cell receptor beta chains drawn from one sample of a study of CD4+ T cells in melanoma. Method: immunoSEQ multiplex PCR; TCRdb's copy keeps in-frame clones and lacks some. The table records more than 8,500 clones, roughly two thirds of them present only once. Sequencing was done on a sample of peripheral blood. The origin of the receptors is a human donor with melanoma. Each CDR3 is given with its conserved first and last residue. A D gene is named only where the DNA matches it firmly. The size of a clone is reported for some rows only, either as once, few or many, or as a class for expanded clones.

>.|TRBV29-1|TRBJ2-3|.
TGCAGCGTTGCGCGGGGACCTGGATCGGATACGCAGTATTTT
CSVARGPGSDTQYF
>.|TRBV7-9|TRBJ2-7|TRBD2
TGTGCCACGACTAGCTGGTTTGGCGAGCAGTACTTC
CATTSWFGEQYF
>.|TRBV9|TRBJ2-4|TRBD1
TGTGCCAGCAGCCAATTGGGACAGGGGAACATTCAGTACTTC
CASSQLGQGNIQYF
>few|TRBV28|TRBJ1-2|TRBD1
TGTGCCAGCAGTCCACCGTTGGGACAGGGGAACTATGGCTACACCTTC
CASSPPLGQGNYGYTF
>.|TRBV19|TRBJ1-4|TRBD1
TGTGCCAGTAGTATCATCACAGGGGGCGAAGGTGAAAAACTGTTTTTT
CASSIITGGEGEKLFF
>.|TRBV27|TRBJ1-4|.
TGTGCCAGCAGTTTTACTAATGAAAAACTGTTTTTT
CASSFTNEKLFF
>.|TRBV28|TRBJ1-4|TRBD1
TGTGCCAGCAGTCAGGGGGGTGCTAATGAAAAACTGTTTTTT
CASSQGGANEKLFF
>.|TRBV27|TRBJ1-3|TRBD1
TGTGCCAGCAGTTACGGGAACCGACAGGGCATGGGGCTCTCTGGAAACACCATATATTTT
CASSYGNRQGMGLSGNTIYF
>.|TRBV6-5|TRBJ2-7|.
TGTGCCAGCAGTTACAACGGGAACTACGAGCAGTACTTC
CASSYNGNYEQYF
>.|TRBV7-9|TRBJ2-7|TRBD2
TGTGCCAGCAGCAGGGACCCGGGAGGCTACGAGCAGTACTTC
CASSRDPGGYEQYF
>.|TRBV5-1|TRBJ1-2|.
TGCGCCAGCAGCTTGGGGGCAGGGTCCAACTATGGCTACACCTTC
CASSLGAGSNYGYTF
>.|TRBV18|TRBJ2-7|.
TGTGCCAGCTCACCATCCGGTTCCTACGAGCAGTACTTC
CASSPSGSYEQYF
>.|TRBV25-1|TRBJ2-5|.
TGTGCCAGCAGTCTTCCGGGGGCGGGAGAGACCCAGTACTTC
CASSLPGAGETQYF
>.|TRBV2|TRBJ2-5|TRBD1
TGTGCCAGCAGGTTAGGGGGCGGGGAGACCCAGTACTTC
CASRLGGGETQYF
>.|TRBV5-6|TRBJ1-2|TRBD1
TGTGCCAGCAGCATGGGACAGACTAACTATGGCTACACCTTC
CASSMGQTNYGYTF
>.|TRBV7-2|TRBJ1-2|TRBD1
TGTGCCAGCAGCTCCGCTCACAGGGGAACTACCTATGGCTACACCTTC
CASSSAHRGTTYGYTF
>.|TRBV6-1|TRBJ2-3|.
TGTGCCAGCAGTCCATCCACCGCCTTTCTCGGGCCGCAGTATTTT
CASSPSTAFLGPQYF
>.|TRBV9|TRBJ1-3|.
TGTGCCAGCAGCGTAGGTGGGGGCGAAGCTGGAAACACCATATATTTT
CASSVGGGEAGNTIYF
>.|TRBV2|TRBJ2-7|.
TGTGCCAGCAGCCCGCCCGGCGAAGCCTACGAGCAGTACTTC
CASSPPGEAYEQYF
>few|TRBV14|TRBJ2-7|.
TGTGCCAGCAGGCCAGCAGGTCAACAGGGCCTCTCCTACGAGCAGTACTTC
CASRPAGQQGLSYEQYF
>.|TRBV19|TRBJ2-2|.
TGTGCCAGTAGTAACGCGAACACCGGGGAGCTGTTTTTT
CASSNANTGELFF
>.|TRBV11-3|TRBJ2-7|TRBD1
TGTGCCAGCAGGGGGACAGGCCCCGAGCAGTACTTC
CASRGTGPEQYF
>.|TRBV21-1|TRBJ1-1|.
TGTGCCAGCAGCCGGGCTGGGAACACTGAAGCTTTCTTT
CASSRAGNTEAFF
>.|TRBV4-2|TRBJ2-3|.
TGTGCCAGCAGCCGAGTACTGAACACAGATACGCAGTATTTT
CASSRVLNTDTQYF
>once|TRBV7-2|TRBJ1-4|.
TGTGCCAGCAGCCCCCAGCCGGGTGCTAATGAAAAACTGTTTTTT
CASSPQPGANEKLFF
>.|TRBV10-3|TRBJ1-5|.
TGTGCCATTTCTCAGGGATTGGAAAGCAATCAGCCCCAGCATTTT
CAISQGLESNQPQHF
>once|TRBV10-3|TRBJ1-2|.
TGTGCCATCAGTAACGGAAAGCCCTATGGCCACACCTTC
CAISNGKPYGHTF
>.|TRBV7-9|TRBJ2-6|.
TGTGCCAGCAGCTTATACGGCTCTGGGGCCAACGTCCTGACTTTC
CASSLYGSGANVLTF
>.|TRBV28|TRBJ1-6|TRBD1
TGTGCCAGCAGTTTATGGAGGAGTGAGGCAGGGGGTTTTGATAATTCACCCCTCCACTTT
CASSLWRSEAGGFDNSPLHF
>.|TRBV7-9|TRBJ2-5|TRBD2
TGTGCCAGCAGCTTTTGGCTAGCGGGGCGAGAGACCCAGTACTTC
CASSFWLAGRETQYF
>.|TRBV27|TRBJ2-1|TRBD2
TGTGCCAGCAGCGTAGAGGGACTAGCAGCGAATGAGCAGTTCTTC
CASSVEGLAANEQFF
>medium-sized|TRBV4-1|TRBJ1-5|.
TGCGCCAGCAGCCAAGAGGCGCCGGGCAATCAGCCCCAGCATTTT
CASSQEAPGNQPQHF
>.|TRBV10-3|TRBJ1-4|.
TGTGCCATCAGTGAGTCTAGGAAAGCAACTAATGAAAAACTGTTTTTT
CAISESRKATNEKLFF
>.|TRBV5-1|TRBJ2-7|TRBD1
TGCGCCAGCAGTTGGGGACAGGGGACTATGTACGAGCAGTACTTC
CASSWGQGTMYEQYF
>.|TRBV4-1|TRBJ2-1|.
TGCGCCAGCAGCCAAGGAGATAGGAATGAGCAGTTCTTC
CASSQGDRNEQFF
>once|TRBV2|TRBJ2-5|.
TGTGCCAGCAGTGAGGACCCGGGGGACCAGTACTTC
CASSEDPGDQYF
>medium-sized|TRBV7-6|TRBJ1-1|.
TGTGCCAGCAGTGGGGACACGAACACTGAAGCTTTCTTT
CASSGDTNTEAFF
>.|TRBV10-3|TRBJ2-1|.
TGTGCCATCAGTGGGGGGCTCTACAATGAGCAGTTCTTC
CAISGGLYNEQFF